The 6 T cell receptor beta chains presented below share a single source sample, sequenced in a study of blood T cell repertoires in COVID-19. Repertoires were generated with immunoSEQ multiplex PCR, while TCRdb's copy carries only in-frame clones and drops some. The table shows just under 95,000 clones, with about 80% occurring only once. Sequences were obtained from peripheral blood. These receptors originate from a human donor in a cohort sampled during active COVID-19.

For this clone: The junction differs from germline at one of its ends, possibly a read error. The chain links TRBV5-1 to TRBJ2-7; TRBD1 matches 9 bases. The CDR3 totals 15 residues. Germline V lookup: CDR1 SGHRS, CDR2 YFSETQ. The CDR3 is CASSLGRGTGSFRDF. The CDR3 DNA reads TGCGCCAGCAGCTTGGGACGGGGGACAGGGTCCTTTAGGGACTTC.

The rearrangement joins TRBV3-1 (or the pseudogene TRBV3-2) to TRBJ1-1; 8 bases are a match to TRBD1. The CDR3 runs to 13 residues. The V and J ends lost 3 bases and 11 bases, in that order; junction bases with no gene match: 8. Germline V gives CDR1 LGHDT, CDR2 YNNKEL (reference sequence). This CDR3 is CASSHKQGAGAFF. DNA for the CDR3: TGTGCCAGCAGCCATAAGCAGGGGGCGGGGGCTTTCTTT.

V and J are TRBV6-5 and TRBJ2-7; 7 nucleotides match TRBD2. The germline V gene has CDR1 MNHEY and CDR2 SVGAGI. The CDR3 length is 12 residues. With V trimmed by 0 bases and J by 7 bases, 0 bases remained unmatched. CDR3 DNA: TGTGCCAGCAGTTACTCCGGGAGGGAGCAGTACTTC. It translates to CASSYSGREQYF.

DNA for the CDR3: TGTGCCAGCATACCCCCCGACAGAGCCTACGAGCAGTACTTC. This translates into CASIPPDRAYEQYF. The genes are TRBV28 and TRBJ2-7; possibly TRBD1 for D (5 bases). This CDR3 is built from 14 residues. Trimming cost V 7 bases and J 2 bases, with 15 bases left between them. The germline gives CDR1 MDHEN, CDR2 SYDVKM.

V and J are TRBV19 and TRBJ1-5; 7 bases are shared with TRBD1. The CDR3 has 13 amino acids. Germline V gene lookup returns CDR1 LNHDA and CDR2 SQIVND (reference sequence). The trim removed 4 bases at V and 6 bases at J, leaving 3 bases unmatched. CDR3 loop: CASSTGGGQPQHF. The CDR3 coding sequence is TGTGCCAGTAGTACAGGGGGAGGTCAGCCCCAGCATTTT.

V is TRBV4-1 and J is TRBJ2-3; 12 bases line up with TRBD1. The CDR3 runs 17 residues. The V gene end was trimmed by 0 bases and the J gene end by 4 bases; junction bases not matched to a gene: 5. CDR1 and CDR2 from the germline V gene are MGHRA and YSYEKL. The CDR3: CASSQDGTGGLADTQYF. The CDR3 DNA is TGCGCCAGCAGCCAAGATGGGACAGGGGGCCTCGCAGATACGCAGTATTTT.